Described below is a single T cell receptor (beta chain) sequence and its context. What antigen it recognizes has not been identified. No base quality values were provided; no much bigger clone lies one nucleotide off. The sample belongs to a study of blood T cell repertoires in COVID-19 (dated by TCRdb to the early 2020s). Study-wide context: The collaborator samples originated in the United States, Italy and Spain and spanned the acute and convalescent phases of COVID-19. The repertoires were made available in a free public database intended to serve as a resource for research on the immune response to SARS-CoV-2. The dataset comprised deeply sampled blood TCRbeta repertoires from subjects exposed to, actively infected with, or recovered from COVID-19. The material from the prospective study consisted of cDNA or gDNA derived from T cells, B-cell-depleted T cells, or PBMCs. Samples were obtained from the ongoing ImmuneRACE study (first 160 participants) and from over 1,000 subjects provided by 6 global collaborators. The sample metadata nearly always contained a de-identified subject ID, COVID-19 status, age in years and sex. Where HLA class I and class II types were available, the types were taken from metadata supplied by the sample provider, not from assay-based typing.

The study at large found these results: How much clinical and demographic metadata was included differed by source and by participant, and the metadata was provided uncurated.

The germline V gene provides CDR1 SGHTA and CDR2 FQGNSA. Trimming takes 5 bases from V and 3 bases from J, and the germline ends sit 14 bases apart. Measured from the cysteine to the phenylalanine, the CDR3 is 14 residues long. The only DNA kept is the CDR3, 42 bases in frame from the first base. Each collaborating institution followed its own protocols to collect whole blood in K2EDTA tubes. For TCRbeta analysis, collaborators shipped samples in one of three forms: frozen whole blood, isolated PBMCs, or DNA extracted from either of those sample types. TCRbeta CDR3 regions were amplified from genomic DNA using the immunoSEQ Assay, a bias-controlled multiplex PCR. Regarding the original processing steps: Within the assay, amplification of reference gene primers was used to estimate how many nucleated cells each sample contained. To quantify the absolute abundance of each unique TCRbeta CDR3 rearrangement, sequence reads were collapsed and filtered. For each sample, productive Simpson clonality was calculated by taking the square root of Simpson's diversity index across productive rearrangements. TCRdb mirrors the immuneACCESS table, restricted to in-frame sequences. Some clones are absent from its copies; in checked studies, under half trace to an unresolved V gene, and the reason for the others is unknown. That table furnishes V, J and clone size, whereas the DNA furnished D and trimming. Here the sample has about 68,000 clones; around 90% occur a single time. The ten top clones hold about 2.3% of the sample.

This sequence originates from a human donor in a cohort sampled during active COVID-19. The sequencing input was peripheral blood. The chain employs TRBV7-2 and TRBJ2-7, with TRBD1 tentatively as D gene (6 bases match). The nucleotide sequence reads TGTGCCAGCAGCGGATGGGACACCAACTACGAGCAGTACTTC. It translates to CASSGWDTNYEQYF.